Presented here are 8 T cell receptor beta chains from one specimen sequenced in a study of technical replicates of blood from several donors. Sequencing was performed with immunoSEQ multiplex PCR; in TCRdb, only in-frame clones are kept and a portion is missing. The sample yields tens of thousands of clones, 90% to 95% seen once. Input material: T cells isolated from PBMCs. These receptors all come from a human donor in good health.

The V gene is TRBV27, the J gene TRBJ1-2, with 7 bases aligning to TRBD1. The V segment lost 6 bases and the J segment 10 bases; nucleotides outside the gene matches: 14. The CDR3 loop spans 14 amino acids. The germline gives CDR1 MNHEY, CDR2 SMNVEV (reference sequence). The CDR3 DNA reads TGTGCCAGCAGCTCCGTCGGGACAGTTCATGACTACACCTTC. It encodes CASSSVGTVHDYTF.

The gene calls are TRBV14 and TRBJ2-7; D not resolved. The ends were cut back, 4 bases at V and 7 bases at J, with 11 bases in the middle. This CDR3 contains 12 residues. Looked up from germline, CDR1 is SGHDN and CDR2 is FVKESK. The CDR3, as DNA: TGTGCCAGCAGCCGAGTCTTTAATGAGCAGTACTTC. It specifies CASSRVFNEQYF.

The rearrangement links TRBV19 to TRBJ2-3; 8 bases are a match to TRBD2. The CDR3 contains 14 residues. Losses at the gene ends were 3 bases for V and 1 base for J; bases not matched to a gene: 0. Per germline, CDR1 LNHDA and CDR2 SQIVND (reference sequence). DNA for the CDR3: TGTGCCAGTAGTATGCGGGAGGGCACAGATACGCAGTATTTT. Its translation is CASSMREGTDTQYF.

V usage is TRBV4-1 and J usage is TRBJ2-1, with 8 bases aligning to TRBD2. The ends lost 7 bases at V and 6 bases at J; junction bases unmatched: 5. The CDR3 has 13 amino acids. Looked up from germline, CDR1 is MGHRA and CDR2 is YSYEKL. The chain's CDR3 is CASTLAGINEQFF. In DNA form, the CDR3 reads TGCGCCAGCACCCTAGCGGGCATCAATGAGCAGTTCTTC.

The CDR3, as DNA: TGTGCCAGCAGCCTAGCGGGGTCTTACAATGAGCAGTTCTTC. It translates to CASSLAGSYNEQFF. The chain recombines TRBV11-2 with TRBJ2-1; 9 bases match TRBD2. CDR3 length: 14 amino acids. Germline loops: CDR1 SGHAT, CDR2 FQNNGV. After removal of 5 bases from V and 4 bases from J, the junction contained 3 bases not matched to a gene. Full variable domain (missing parts from reference TRBV11-2 and TRBJ2-1): EAGVAQSPRYKIIEKRQSVAFWCNPISGHATLYWYQQILGQGPKLLIQFQNNGVVDDSQLPKDRFSAERLKGVDSTLKIQPAKLEDSAVYLCASSLAGSYNEQFFGPGTRLTVL.

V is TRBV11-2 and J is TRBJ2-7; TRBD1 aligns across 9 bases. CDR3 length: 15 residues. Germline CDR1 SGHAT, CDR2 FQNNGV. The J segment lost 1 base and the V segment lost 2 bases, leaving 3 bases of the junction unmatched. This CDR3 is CASSLLGQGSYEQYF. CDR3 DNA: TGTGCCAGCAGCTTACTGGGACAGGGATCCTACGAGCAGTACTTC.

The CDR3 protein is CASSFGQAKSSYEQYF. The CDR3 region has the DNA TGTGCCAGCAGCTTTGGACAGGCAAAAAGCTCCTACGAGCAGTACTTC. V and J are TRBV5-4 and TRBJ2-7; TRBD1 matches 7 bases. CDR3 size: 16 residues. Trimming removed 2 bases from V and 0 bases from J; junction bases left unmatched: 8. Germline V gene sequence: CDR1 SGHNT, CDR2 YYREEE (reference sequence).

The table lists this clone with a count of one. This sequence joins TRBV6-5 and TRBJ1-4; no clear D. The CDR3 is 13 amino acids. Germline assignment: CDR1 MNHEY and CDR2 SVGAGI. The V and J ends lost 4 bases and 8 bases respectively, with 11 bases between them. CDR3 protein: CASSSVAEEKLFF. The CDR3 nucleotides are TGTGCCAGCAGTTCCGTGGCGGAGGAAAAACTGTTTTTT.